This T cell receptor (beta chain) was observed in a study of cytomegalovirus exposure and HLA in healthy donors. Study in general: Assignment to the Caucasian-associated ancestry cluster applied to around 82% of the approximately 420 genotyped donors.

Study-wide results and caveats: Sequences of the TCR beta chain were said to predict the HLA-A and HLA-B alleles of most subjects accurately. Accounts indicate the classifier identified cytomegalovirus status with strong specificity and sensitivity.

Researchers ran the PCR with 60 Vbeta and 13 Jbeta primers. Sequencing was performed with immunoSEQ multiplex PCR; in TCRdb, only in-frame clones are kept and a portion is missing. In the table there are some 170,000 clones, approximately 80% of which are singletons. This clone was seen once. Its antigen is undetermined. The study sampled nominally healthy donors, though unrecorded immune exposures were likely. Sequencing input: PBMCs. The sequence was collected from a man younger than 30 in good health and CMV-seropositive.

This CDR3 reads CASSVGWAANTGELFF. The CDR3 DNA reads as TGTGCCAGCAGCGTAGGGTGGGCCGCGAACACCGGGGAGCTGTTTTTT. The rearrangement uses TRBV9 and TRBJ2-2; D gene unclear. The CDR3 extends over 16 amino acids. Between the trimmed V and J ends, which lost 0 bases and 0 bases, there was a span of 9 bases. Germline lookup yields CDR1 SGDLS and CDR2 YYNGEE.